This record concerns one T cell receptor (beta chain) sequence. These data come from a study of cytomegalovirus exposure and HLA in healthy donors. The PCR contained 60 Vbeta and 13 Jbeta primers. Assay used: immunoSEQ multiplex PCR; TCRdb lists only in-frame clones, some missing. The sample shows 280,000 or so clones, 85% to 90% of them seen only once. V was trimmed by 2 bases and J by 0 bases, leaving 8 bases between them. CDR3 length equals 15 residues. Germline CDR1 KGHSH, CDR2 LQKENI. The sequenced material came from PBMCs. V gene TRBV18 combines with J gene TRBJ1-3; perhaps TRBD1 as D (6 bases). The TCR originated in a woman aged 18-30 years in good health and CMV-seronegative. In DNA, the CDR3 is TGTGCCAGCTCACCAGAGACAGGCTCTGGAAACACCATATATTTT. Its protein is CASSPETGSGNTIYF.